The 22 T cell receptor beta chains below were found in one sample sequenced in a study of blood T cells in healthy people across ages. Together with a sample-barcoded 5' primer, a J-beta primer mix was included in a second PCR lasting roughly 6 to 12 cycles. TCRdb redid the calling of the 5' RACE reads with MiXCR, one entry per CDR3 protein. The table lists about 1.8 million distinct CDR3 sequences, approximately 50% of them singletons. The sample taken for sequencing was blood. These receptor sequences come from a middle-aged woman in good health.

This clonotype was recorded a few times. The V call is TRBV12-3 or TRBV12-4, the J call TRBJ2-1; tentative D call: TRBD1 (6 bases). This CDR3 has 13 amino acids. Trimming left V 3 bases short and J 6 bases short, with 9 bases between. The CDR3 reads CASSFGTSNEQFF. The CDR3 nucleotides read TGTGCCAGCAGTTTCGGGACATCCAATGAGCAGTTCTTC.

This sequence joins TRBV20-1 and TRBJ2-1; 10 positions agree with TRBD2. With 5 bases clipped from V and 6 bases from J, the junction kept 13 bases outside the gene matches. In germline, CDR1 is DFQATT, CDR2 SNEGSKA (reference sequence). The CDR3 consists of 16 residues. The CDR3: CSAPQGLAGGRNEQFF. CDR3 DNA: TGCAGTGCTCCCCAAGGGTTAGCGGGGGGTCGCAATGAGCAGTTCTTC.

This clonotype has more than one count but fewer than ten. The chain uses TRBV20-1 and TRBJ2-7; no firm D call. Germline CDR1 is DFQATT and CDR2 is SNEGSKA (reference sequence). The CDR3 is made up of 15 amino acids. V lost 6 bases and J lost 3, with 21 bases in between. CDR3 in DNA: TGCAGTGCGACTGCGACGTCAGCCAAGAACTACGAGCAGTACTTC. This sequence encodes CSATATSAKNYEQYF.

The chain combines TRBV28 with TRBJ1-2, with D perhaps TRBD1 (5 bases). V dropped 5 bases and J dropped 0 bases, with 13 bases sitting between them. This CDR3 is 15 amino acids long. Germline V gene lookup returns CDR1 MDHEN and CDR2 SYDVKM. For the CDR3, the DNA is TGTGCCAGCAGTCCCGGGGGATTAGCTAACTATGGCTACACCTTC. It encodes CASSPGGLANYGYTF.

The J gene is TRBJ1-2, the V gene TRBV19; D might be TRBD1 (6 bases). Trimming stripped 5 bases from V and 3 bases from J, with 16 bases between. Germline V lookup: CDR1 LNHDA, CDR2 SQIVND (reference sequence). The CDR3 is 15 residues long. The CDR3 DNA follows: TGTGCCAGTAGTCCTGACAGGCAAAACCACTATGGCTACACCTTC. This sequence encodes CASSPDRQNHYGYTF.

The sample holds a few counts of this clonotype. The chain has TRBV5-1 and TRBJ1-2, with D perhaps matching TRBD1 (6 bases). The CDR3 extends over 12 amino acids. The germline gives CDR1 SGHRS, CDR2 YFSETQ. V dropped 4 bases and J dropped 8 bases, with 12 bases sitting between them. This CDR3 reads CASSEDSGGYTF. CDR3 sequence (DNA): TGCGCCAGCAGCGAGGACAGTGGCGGCTACACCTTC.

This chain links TRBV6-6 with TRBJ2-7, with D perhaps given as TRBD1 or TRBD2 (9 bases each). V was cut by 7 bases and J by 4 bases, with 20 bases left in between. Germline V lookup: CDR1 MNHNY, CDR2 SVGAGI (reference sequence). The CDR3 extends over 15 amino acids. In DNA form, the CDR3 reads TGTGCCAGCACGGGGCTAGCGGGGACAGGGTACGAGCAGTACTTC. It codes for CASTGLAGTGYEQYF.

The gene calls are TRBV4-3 and TRBJ1-2; 7 nucleotides match TRBD1. Per the germline V gene, CDR1 is LGHNA and CDR2 is YSLEER. The V segment lost 3 bases and the J segment 1 base; nucleotides outside the gene matches: 2. This CDR3 has 14 residues. Written as DNA, the CDR3 is TGCGCCAGCAGCCATGGGGACAGTAACTATGGCTACACCTTC. Translated: CASSHGDSNYGYTF.

The CDR3 sequence is CASSHTPGQDNQPQHF. As DNA, the CDR3 is TGCGCCAGCAGCCATACTCCGGGACAGGACAATCAGCCCCAGCATTTT. The chain is built from TRBV4-1 and TRBJ1-5, with TRBD1 matching 8 bases. Germline-derived CDR1 and CDR2 are MGHRA and YSYEKL. The length of the CDR3 is 16 residues. V lost 3 bases and J lost 3; bases outside the gene matches: 7.

The rearrangement links TRBV6-2 or TRBV6-3 to TRBJ1-6; 11 positions match TRBD1. The CDR3 runs to 15 residues. The V segment lost 7 bases and the J segment 10 bases; nucleotides outside the gene matches: 9. The germline V gene encodes CDR1 MNHEY and CDR2 SVGEGT. The CDR3 nucleotides are TGTGCCAGCAATGACCTTGGGACAGGGGGATCACCCCTCCACTTT. Translating gives CASNDLGTGGSPLHF.

This clonotype came up once. At one end the junction does not follow the germline gene, possibly because of a read error. V is TRBV20-1 and J is TRBJ2-7; 9 bases are shared with TRBD1. The CDR3 is made up of 18 amino acids. CDR1 and CDR2 from the germline V gene are DFQATT and SNEGSKA (reference sequence). The CDR3 DNA reads as TGCTGTGCGCGATCCGAACTTGTGACGGGACAGGGAATCTACGAGCAGTACTTC. Translating gives CCARSELVTGQGIYEQYF.

The chain joins TRBV28 to TRBJ2-4; 11 bases line up with TRBD2. V shed 5 bases, J shed 13 bases, and the junction held 19 bases outside the gene matches. Germline V gene data show CDR1 as MDHEN and CDR2 as SYDVKM. The CDR3 loop spans 17 amino acids. The CDR3 nucleotides are TGTGCCAGCAGTATCCTGGTTGGGACTAGCGGCTCGGGGGAGCAGTACTTC. Translation: CASSILVGTSGSGEQYF.

This clonotype was picked up one time. This chain joins TRBV15 and TRBJ2-5; tentative D call: TRBD2 (5 bases). This CDR3 comprises 15 residues. Trimming left V 3 bases short and J 1 base short, with 12 bases between. Germline V gene lookup returns CDR1 LNHNV and CDR2 YYDKDF (reference sequence). The chain's CDR3 is CATSSLRGLQETQYF. The CDR3 DNA is TGTGCCACCAGCAGCCTCCGGGGTCTCCAAGAGACCCAGTACTTC.

J is TRBJ1-2 and V is TRBV12-3 or TRBV12-4, with a possible D match to TRBD1 (5 bases). Between the trimmed V and J ends, which lost 3 bases and 3 bases, there was a span of 11 bases. CDR3 length: 14 amino acids. The CDR3 DNA sequence: TGTGCCAGCAGTTTTAATGGGGCGGACTATGGCTACACCTTC. Translated, it gives CASSFNGADYGYTF.

This clonotype was seen more than once but under ten times. The V call is TRBV12-3 or TRBV12-4, the J call TRBJ2-7, with D possibly TRBD1 on 5 matching bases. The V end was cut by 3 bases, the J end by 0 bases, with 12 bases between. CDR3 length: 15 amino acids. CDR3 residues: CASSFPTVGSYEQYF. The CDR3 DNA reads TGTGCCAGCAGTTTCCCGACAGTAGGCTCCTACGAGCAGTACTTC.

The gene calls are TRBV6-1 and TRBJ1-2, with D hard to call. V gave up 5 bases and J gave up 6 bases, with 13 bases separating them. The germline CDR1 and CDR2 sequences are MNHNS and SASEGT. This CDR3 region has 13 residues. The CDR3 bases are TGTGCCAGCAGTCTAAGGTTCTATGATGGCTACACCTTC. This gives the protein CASSLRFYDGYTF.

The chain joins TRBV6-2 or TRBV6-3 to TRBJ2-1; either TRBD1 or TRBD2 may supply D (6 bases each). Germline CDR1 is MNHEY and CDR2 is SVGEGT. With 2 bases removed from V and 2 bases from J, the gap between germline ends came to 10 bases. The CDR3 loop spans 15 amino acids. CDR3 in DNA: TGTGCCAGCAGTTACGTCGGGGGCACCTACAATGAGCAGTTCTTC. It is translated as CASSYVGGTYNEQFF.

CDR3 in amino acids: CASSTGHRNYEQYF. For the CDR3, the DNA is TGTGCCAGCAGCACGGGACACCGGAATTACGAGCAGTACTTC. The V call is TRBV7-8, the J call TRBJ2-5; TRBD1 might be the D (6 bases). The J call may be wrong; the DNA end is better matched by TRBJ2-7. Per the germline V gene, CDR1 is SGHVS and CDR2 is FQNEAQ. The CDR3 sequence is 14 residues long.

The gene calls are TRBV27 and TRBJ1-1; a weak D match, TRBD1 (5 bases). The germline V gene has CDR1 MNHEY and CDR2 SMNVEV (reference sequence). The V end was cut by 0 bases, the J end by 5 bases, with 13 bases between. The CDR3 spans 15 residues. CDR3 residues: CASSLSRAGRTEAFF. The DNA of the CDR3 is TGTGCCAGCAGTTTATCCAGGGCGGGAAGAACTGAAGCTTTCTTT.

This clonotype has a handful of counts. The chain carries TRBV15 and TRBJ2-1, with D unclear. Trimming left V 0 bases short and J 6 bases short, with 9 bases between. The CDR3 covers 14 residues. CDR1 is LNHNV and CDR2 is YYDKDF in the germline V gene (reference sequence). CDR3 sequence: CATSRDYAVNEQFF. The DNA for the CDR3 is TGTGCCACCAGCAGAGATTACGCGGTCAATGAGCAGTTCTTC.

This clonotype was counted a few times. The chain links TRBV9 to TRBJ1-1; 10 nucleotides line up with TRBD1. Losses at the gene ends were 4 bases for V and 1 base for J; bases not matched to a gene: 4. This CDR3 has 15 residues. Germline CDR1 is SGDLS and CDR2 is YYNGEE. CDR3 sequence (DNA): TGTGCCAGCAGCCCCCGGACAGGGGGGAACACTGAAGCTTTCTTT. Translating it yields CASSPRTGGNTEAFF.

The J gene is TRBJ1-4, the V gene TRBV20-1, with TRBD1 matching over 7 bases. This CDR3 spans 15 amino acids. The V gene end was trimmed by 4 bases and the J gene end by 0 bases; junction bases not matched to a gene: 5. Germline CDR1 and CDR2: DFQATT and SNEGSKA (reference sequence). The DNA of the CDR3 is TGCAGTGCTACCCGACAGGGCGCAACTAATGAAAAACTGTTTTTT. Its translation is CSATRQGATNEKLFF.